This is a list of T cell receptor beta chains from one sample in a study of shared clonotypes between healthy human individuals. Here immunoSEQ multiplex PCR was the method, and the copy in TCRdb shows in-frame clones only, minus some. The sample lists over 2,000,000 clones, 85% to 95% occurring once. The specimen sequenced was naive CD8+ T cells from PBMCs. The source of these receptors is a man younger than 30 in good health. Some clones in this sample may be carry-over from other donors' samples. The CDR3 runs from the conserved cysteine through the conserved F or W. The order of the fields is clone size, J gene, V gene, D gene, CDR3 DNA, CDR3 protein. A D gene is named only where the DNA matches it firmly. Size values are once, few and many counts, or a class for expanded clones, and some rows have none.

>-|TRBJ2-7|TRBV7-2|TRBD1
TGTGCCAGCAGCTTAGCAAAGGGCTACCGGGACAGGGTAGGGGAGCAGTACTTC
CASSLAKGYRDRVGEQYF
>-|TRBJ2-7|TRBV7-9|-
TGTGCCAGCAGCCCTGTGGGCTCCGAGCAGTACTTC
CASSPVGSEQYF
>-|TRBJ1-2|TRBV29-1|-
TGCAGCGTTGATGTAGCTAGTCTACACTATGGCTACACCTTC
CSVDVASLHYGYTF
>-|TRBJ2-7|TRBV7-9|TRBD1
TGTGCCAGCAGCGCCCGGGACAGGGCTTACGAGCAGTACTTC
CASSARDRAYEQYF
>-|TRBJ2-3|TRBV27|-
TGTGCCAGCAGTCTACACGGTCTCGTGGGGGAAGTGGAGAGCACAGATACGCAGTATTTT
CASSLHGLVGEVESTDTQYF
>-|TRBJ2-1|TRBV27|TRBD2
TGTGCCAGCAGCGAACCCAGGGAGGGGTACAATGAGCAGTTCTTC
CASSEPREGYNEQFF
>-|TRBJ1-2|TRBV30|TRBD1
TGTGCCGGCAGGGGGGCTAACTATGGCTACACCTTC
CAGRGANYGYTF
>-|TRBJ1-1|TRBV7-8|-
TGTGCCAGCAGCCTTAGACAGGAGGGCACTGAAGCTTTCTTT
CASSLRQEGTEAFF
>-|TRBJ1-4|TRBV5-6|-
TGTGCCAGCAGCTTGGGGACCGGGACACTTGAAAAACTGTTTTTT
CASSLGTGTLEKLFF
>-|TRBJ2-2|TRBV27|-
TGTGCCAGCAGTTCCCCCGGGGCGGCCGGGGAGCTGTTTTTT
CASSSPGAAGELFF
>-|TRBJ2-7|TRBV9|-
TGTGCCAGCAGCGCGGCAGGGGGGGCCTACGAGCAGTACTTC
CASSAAGGAYEQYF
>-|TRBJ2-2|TRBV6-1|-
TGTGCCAGCAGTGAAGCGAGCAGGCCATTAACCGGGGAGCTGTTTTTT
CASSEASRPLTGELFF
>once|TRBJ2-2|TRBV7-6|TRBD1
TGTGCCAGCACCGACCGGACAGGGACCGGGGAGCTGTTTTTT
CASTDRTGTGELFF
>-|TRBJ2-1|TRBV19|-
TGTGCCAGTAGTCCGGACTTGAGGGGCAATGAGCAGTTCTTC
CASSPDLRGNEQFF
>-|TRBJ2-7|TRBV7-8|-
TGTGCCAGCAGCCCAAGGGAAGGGCAACGTTACGAGCAGTACTTC
CASSPREGQRYEQYF
>-|TRBJ2-5|TRBV29-1|-
TGCAGCGTTGAAACCCCGACATGGGCGTCAGAGACCCAGTACTTC
CSVETPTWASETQYF
>-|TRBJ2-2|TRBV27|TRBD2
TGTGCCAGCAGTTTTAGCGGGAGGTTCGCCGGGGAGCTGTTTTTT
CASSFSGRFAGELFF
>-|TRBJ2-7|TRBV9|TRBD1
TGTGCCAGCAGCGCTTCCGGGACAGGGGGTAGCGAGCAGTACTTC
CASSASGTGGSEQYF
>few|TRBJ1-2|TRBV5-1|-
TGCGCCAGCAGCTTGGGACGGGAAACTAACTATGGCTACACCTTC
CASSLGRETNYGYTF
>-|TRBJ1-5|TRBV28|TRBD1
TGTGCCAGCAGTTCTCCTTGGACAGGAGATTATAGCAATCAGCCCCAGCATTTT
CASSSPWTGDYSNQPQHF
>-|TRBJ2-5|TRBV7-7|TRBD2
TGTGCCAGCAGCCTTACTAGCGGCCGGGAGACCCAGTACTTC
CASSLTSGRETQYF
>-|TRBJ2-1|TRBV7-9|TRBD1
TGTGCCAGCAGCTCCCGTGGACAGGCCCACAATGAGCAGTTCTTC
CASSSRGQAHNEQFF